Shown below are 32 T cell receptor beta chains from a single sample sequenced in a study of blood T cell repertoires in COVID-19. The repertoire was sequenced with immunoSEQ multiplex PCR; TCRdb's copy has only in-frame clones and lacks some. The profile covers under 200,000 clones, with roughly nine tenths appearing a single time and 20% to 25% taken by the ten largest. Material: peripheral blood. All receptors come from a man aged 55 to 70 with active or convalescent COVID-19.

The V gene is TRBV6-8, the J gene TRBJ2-5, with a tentative D call TRBD1 (6 bases). Trimming removed 7 bases at V and 0 bases at J, with 12 bases between. The germline gives CDR1 MNHGY, CDR2 SAAAGT. The CDR3 is made up of 14 amino acids. CDR3 bases: TGTGCCAGCATGGAGGCAGGGGACCAAGAGACCCAGTACTTC. This translates into CASMEAGDQETQYF.

This clone appeared once. V usage is TRBV2 and J usage is TRBJ2-5, with 12 positions matching TRBD2. The V gene end was trimmed by 4 bases and the J gene end by 1 base; junction bases not matched to a gene: 7. The CDR3 is 17 amino acids. CDR1 is SNHLY, CDR2 FYNNEI, per germline. CDR3 nucleotide sequence: TGTGCCAGCAGTGCACTCGGGGGACTAGCGGGCCAAGAGACCCAGTACTTC. Translating it yields CASSALGGLAGQETQYF.

A word on this clone: At one end, the junction sequence differs from germline, possibly due to a read error. The chain has TRBV10-3 and TRBJ2-3, with 12 positions matching TRBD2. Germline CDR1 reads ENHRY; CDR2 reads SYGVKD. This CDR3 contains 18 residues. The chain's CDR3 is CPISEPSGGAGSSDTQYF. As DNA, the CDR3 is TGTCCCATCAGTGAACCTAGCGGGGGGGCGGGCAGCTCAGATACGCAGTATTTT.

This chain connects TRBV11-2 to TRBJ1-2; D remains ambiguous. Germline values: CDR1 SGHAT, CDR2 FQNNGV. The length of the CDR3 is 13 residues. V dropped 4 bases and J dropped 5 bases, with 11 bases sitting between them. CDR3 sequence (DNA): TGTGCCAGCAGCTCTCCGTCCGGGTATGGCTACACCTTC. Protein sequence: CASSSPSGYGYTF. The variable domain in full, completed from reference TRBV11-2 and TRBJ1-2, reads EAGVAQSPRYKIIEKRQSVAFWCNPISGHATLYWYQQILGQGPKLLIQFQNNGVVDDSQLPKDRFSAERLKGVDSTLKIQPAKLEDSAVYLCASSSPSGYGYTFGSGTRLTVV.

The chain links TRBV6-6 to TRBJ1-6; the match to TRBD1 covers 8 bases. Germline CDR1 is MNHNY and CDR2 is SVGAGI (reference sequence). Germline trimming cut 6 bases from V and 6 bases from J; bases unmatched to any gene: 4. This CDR3 comprises 14 residues. The CDR3 region is CASSLGQGNSPLHF. The CDR3 region has the DNA TGTGCCAGCAGCCTCGGACAGGGTAATTCACCCCTCCACTTT.

The chain carries TRBV15 and TRBJ2-7; possible D gene TRBD1, 6 bases. V was cut by 5 bases and J by 4 bases, with 18 bases left in between. The germline gives CDR1 LNHNV, CDR2 YYDKDF (reference sequence). CDR3 length: 15 residues. The CDR3 loop reads CATSSPRQVTYEQYF. As DNA, the CDR3 is TGTGCCACCAGCTCCCCGAGACAGGTGACTTACGAGCAGTACTTC.

The CDR3 sequence: CSARGTGPYTF. For the CDR3, the DNA is TGCAGTGCTAGAGGGACAGGGCCATACACCTTC. The rearrangement joins TRBV20-1 to TRBJ1-2; 8 bases fit TRBD1. Germline trimming cut 1 base from V and 11 bases from J; bases unmatched to any gene: 3. CDR1 is DFQATT and CDR2 is SNEGSKA in the germline V gene (reference sequence). The CDR3 is made up of 11 amino acids.

This clone was seen a single time. The chain has TRBV7-9 and TRBJ1-6; D gene ambiguous. The CDR3 has 15 amino acids. Germline lookup yields CDR1 SEHNR and CDR2 FQNEAQ (reference sequence). The V gene lost 1 base and the J gene lost 5 bases, with 9 bases spanning the gap. The CDR3 sequence: CASSLDRGNNSPLHF. DNA of the CDR3: TGTGCCAGCAGCTTAGATCGGGGTAATAATTCACCCCTCCACTTT.

The chain carries TRBV7-2 and TRBJ2-5; 9 bases are shared with TRBD2. Germline V CDR1 and CDR2: SGHTA, FQGNSA. This CDR3 contains 16 residues. The V gene end was trimmed by 1 base and the J gene end by 5 bases; junction bases not matched to a gene: 8. This chain's CDR3 is CASSLGRGGPFETQYF. CDR3 DNA: TGTGCCAGCAGCTTAGGGCGGGGGGGGCCGTTTGAGACCCAGTACTTC.

V and J are TRBV5-6 and TRBJ1-2, with D hard to call. Trimming shortened V by 0 bases and J by 5 bases, and 14 bases separated the two germline ends. CDR3 length: 15 residues. Germline CDR1 is SGHDT and CDR2 is YYEEEE. CDR3 DNA sequence: TGTGCCAGCAGCTTGGGTGGCCGATCGGGATATGGCTACACCTTC. The encoded protein is CASSLGGRSGYGYTF.

The chain links TRBV3-1 (or the pseudogene TRBV3-2) to TRBJ2-3; 15 bases align to TRBD2. Germline CDR1 and CDR2: LGHDT and YNNKEL (reference sequence). V lost 4 bases, J lost 7 bases, and 12 bases stayed unmatched. The CDR3 length is 18 residues. The CDR3 DNA follows: TGTGCCAGCAGCCTAGGGACTAGCGGGGGGTTGAATGTAAATACGCAGTATTTT. It encodes CASSLGTSGGLNVNTQYF.

V usage is TRBV27 and J usage is TRBJ2-1, with 8 bases matching TRBD2. The V gene end was trimmed by 7 bases and the J gene end by 9 bases; junction bases not matched to a gene: 8. Germline CDR1 is MNHEY and CDR2 is SMNVEV (reference sequence). This CDR3 spans 13 amino acids. The CDR3 protein is CASKTGGAVEQFF. Written as DNA, the CDR3 is TGTGCCAGCAAGACCGGGGGGGCTGTTGAGCAGTTCTTC.

The chain has TRBV11-2 and TRBJ2-1; weak D call: TRBD1 (5 bases). Germline lookup yields CDR1 SGHAT and CDR2 FQNNGV. V was clipped by 4 bases and J by 8 bases, with 15 bases between them. The CDR3 spans 14 residues. This CDR3 reads CASSSGRIGDEQFF. CDR3 sequence (DNA): TGTGCCAGCAGCTCAGGTCGGATAGGGGATGAGCAGTTCTTC.

V gene TRBV6-5 combines with J gene TRBJ1-2; D not certain. V lost 2 bases and J lost 5, with 9 bases in between. CDR1 is MNHEY and CDR2 is SVGAGI in the germline V gene. This CDR3 has 13 residues. Here the CDR3 reads CASSYVADYGYTF. CDR3 nucleotides: TGTGCCAGCAGTTACGTGGCAGATTATGGCTACACCTTC.

The rearrangement joins TRBV6-6 to TRBJ1-1; TRBD1 might be the D (5 bases). The CDR3 contains 14 residues. Looked up from germline, CDR1 is MNHNY and CDR2 is SVGAGI (reference sequence). The V and J ends lost 7 bases and 1 base respectively, with 13 bases between them. CDR3 nucleotide sequence: TGTGCCAGCAACCTCGGACATAAGAACACTGAAGCTTTCTTT. Its translation is CASNLGHKNTEAFF.

The chain combines TRBV7-2 with TRBJ2-7; TRBD2 agrees at 9 bases. The CDR3 runs to 15 residues. Germline lookup yields CDR1 SGHTA and CDR2 FQGNSA. V lost 5 bases and J lost 0; bases outside the gene matches: 5. Here the CDR3 DNA reads TGTGCCAGCAGCACATCGGGACTAGCCTCCTACGAGCAGTACTTC. The encoded protein is CASSTSGLASYEQYF.

The chain recombines TRBV2 with TRBJ1-2; D is possibly TRBD1 (5 bases). Germline values: CDR1 SNHLY, CDR2 FYNNEI. CDR3 size: 15 residues. V lost 1 base and J lost 3, with 12 bases in between. The CDR3 bases are TGTGCCAGCAGTGAAGTAGAAGGGGCTGACTATGGCTACACCTTC. As protein: CASSEVEGADYGYTF.

The chain combines TRBV19 with TRBJ1-2; a weak D match, TRBD1 (6 bases). Trimming left V 10 bases short and J 0 bases short, with 15 bases between. The CDR3 totals 14 residues. Germline-derived CDR1 and CDR2 are LNHDA and SQIVND (reference sequence). The CDR3 nucleotides are TGTGCCACCCAGGGCAGGGGTCCTAACTATGGCTACACCTTC. The encoded protein is CATQGRGPNYGYTF. Full variable domain (rest looked up from reference TRBV19 and TRBJ1-2): DGGITQSPKYLFRKEGQNVTLSCEQNLNHDAMYWYRQDPGQGLRLIYYSQIVNDFQKGDIAEGYSVSREKKESFPLTVTSAQKNPTAFYLCATQGRGPNYGYTFGSGTRLTVV.

In the case of this clone: The same CDR3 also results from other DNA sequences found in this sample. The V call is TRBV27, the J call TRBJ2-7; 9 positions agree with TRBD2. J lost 3 bases, V lost 3 bases, and 3 bases had no gene match. Germline CDR1 is MNHEY and CDR2 is SMNVEV (reference sequence). The CDR3 runs to 14 residues. The CDR3 region has the DNA TGTGCCAGCAGTTTTAGCGGGGGAGGCTACGAGCAGTACTTC. Amino acids: CASSFSGGGYEQYF.

V and J are TRBV20-1 and TRBJ1-1; possibly TRBD1 for D (6 bases). V was trimmed by 7 bases and J by 11 bases, leaving 17 bases between them. Germline V gene data show CDR1 as DFQATT and CDR2 as SNEGSKA (reference sequence). The CDR3 totals 11 residues. CDR3 nucleotide sequence: TGCAGTGTTGACAGGACGGGAGGGGCTTTCTTT. Residues: CSVDRTGGAFF.

This clone was counted between two and nine times. V is TRBV19 and J is TRBJ1-6, with D perhaps matching TRBD1 (5 bases). Germline V gene lookup returns CDR1 LNHDA and CDR2 SQIVND (reference sequence). The length of the CDR3 is 16 residues. Trimming stripped 2 bases from V and 5 bases from J, with 13 bases between. The CDR3 nucleotides are TGTGCCAGTAGTATATTTGGCCAGGGCGATAATTCACCCCTCCACTTT. Translation: CASSIFGQGDNSPLHF.

J is TRBJ2-1 and V is TRBV4-1; 7 bases align to TRBD2. The V gene's germline CDR1 is MGHRA and CDR2 YSYEKL. V dropped 6 bases and J dropped 10; count of bases not matched to a gene: 9. The CDR3 has 13 residues. CDR3: CASSLELATEQFF. The CDR3, as DNA: TGCGCCAGCAGTCTTGAACTAGCGACAGAGCAGTTCTTC.

This clone was found a few times. Other DNA variants within this sample encode the same CDR3. V gene TRBV6-5 combines with J gene TRBJ1-2; 10 bases are shared with TRBD1. Germline CDR1 and CDR2: MNHEY and SVGAGI. V dropped 0 bases and J dropped 2; count of bases not matched to a gene: 3. This CDR3 comprises 16 residues. The CDR3 bases are TGTGCCAGCAGTTACTCCAGGACAGGGGGGAACTATGGCTACACCTTC. This codes for CASSYSRTGGNYGYTF.

CDR3 bases: TGTGCCAGCAGTTACGGAGACAGCAACTATGGCTACACCTTC. It specifies CASSYGDSNYGYTF. The rearrangement links TRBV6-6 to TRBJ1-2; D is possibly TRBD1 (5 bases). V was trimmed by 2 bases and J by 2 bases, leaving 9 bases between them. CDR3 length: 14 residues. Germline CDR1 is MNHNY and CDR2 is SVGAGI (reference sequence).

The chain carries TRBV3-1 (or the pseudogene TRBV3-2) and TRBJ2-7, with TRBD1 identical over 7 bases. CDR1 is LGHDT and CDR2 is YNNKEL in the germline V gene (reference sequence). The CDR3 contains 15 residues. After removal of 2 bases from V and 3 bases from J, the junction contained 7 bases not matched to a gene. The CDR3 DNA reads TGTGCCAGCAGCCAAAGTGCGGCAGGGGGCTACGAGCAGTACTTC. This gives the protein CASSQSAAGGYEQYF.

This clone is a singleton in its sample. The V and J genes are TRBV7-6 and TRBJ2-2; D is possibly TRBD2 (5 bases). Germline assignment: CDR1 SGHVS and CDR2 FNYEAQ. The CDR3 is 15 amino acids. V shed 3 bases and J shed 7 bases, with 15 bases lying between them. The CDR3 sequence is CASSFSLARGGELFF. CDR3 nucleotide sequence: TGTGCCAGCAGCTTTTCCTTAGCCCGGGGCGGGGAGCTGTTTTTT.

This chain connects TRBV2 to TRBJ1-2, with TRBD1 as a possible D gene (6 bases). Germline lookup yields CDR1 SNHLY and CDR2 FYNNEI. V lost 6 bases, J lost 2 bases, and 10 bases lay in between. There are 13 residues in the CDR3. The CDR3 sequence: CASRVDRNYGYTF. DNA of the CDR3: TGTGCCAGCAGGGTAGACAGGAACTATGGCTACACCTTC. Full variable domain (missing parts from reference TRBV2 and TRBJ1-2): EPEVTQTPSHQVTQMGQEVILRCVPISNHLYFYWYRQILGQKVEFLVSFYNNEISEKSEIFDDQFSVERPDGSNFTLKIRSTKLEDSAMYFCASRVDRNYGYTFGSGTRLTVV.

This clone turned up a few times. The J gene is TRBJ2-6, the V gene TRBV3-1 (or the pseudogene TRBV3-2), with D hard to call. The germline CDR1 and CDR2 sequences are LGHDT and YNNKEL (reference sequence). This CDR3 region has 17 residues. Trimming took off 1 base at V and 0 bases at J, with 10 bases between the two ends. The CDR3 loop is CASSQGNGFSGANVLTF. The DNA of the CDR3 is TGTGCCAGCAGCCAAGGAAACGGGTTCTCTGGGGCCAACGTCCTGACTTTC.

The count of this clone is one. The genes are TRBV5-4 and TRBJ1-1; 8 bases map to TRBD1. CDR3 length: 17 residues. J lost 7 bases, V lost 4 bases, and 18 bases had no gene match. Germline lookup yields CDR1 SGHNT and CDR2 YYREEE (reference sequence). CDR3 DNA sequence: TGTGCCAGCAGCCCTGGAGGGAACCAGGGGGCCAGGGTTGAAGCTTTCTTT. It translates to CASSPGGNQGARVEAFF.

This chain joins TRBV11-2 and TRBJ1-1; 8 nucleotides line up with TRBD1. The germline V gene has CDR1 SGHAT and CDR2 FQNNGV. The CDR3 is 17 residues long. The ends lost 4 bases at V and 0 bases at J; junction bases unmatched: 10. The CDR3 sequence: CASSSGQGARLNTEAFF. The CDR3 DNA reads as TGTGCCAGCAGCTCCGGCCAGGGGGCGCGCTTGAACACTGAAGCTTTCTTT.

This clone was seen once. The junction departs from germline at one end; a sequencing error may be responsible. V is TRBV5-1 and J is TRBJ1-5; maybe TRBD1 (5 bases). The CDR3 is 13 amino acids. Germline-derived CDR1 and CDR2 are SGHRS and YFSETQ. The CDR3 region has the DNA TGCGCCAGCAGCTTGGCGGGGGATCAACCCCAGCATTTT. It codes for CASSLAGDQPQHF. The variable domain in full, completed from reference TRBV5-1 and TRBJ1-5, reads KAGVTQTPRYLIKTRGQQVTLSCSPISGHRSVSWYQQTPGQGLQFLFEYFSETQRNKGNFPGRFSGRQFSNSRSEMNVSTLELGDSALYLCASSLAGDQPQHFGDGTRLSIL.

The genes are TRBV4-2 and TRBJ1-2; D call uncertain. Trimming took 0 bases from V and 5 from J, leaving 13 bases between them. This CDR3 has 15 amino acids. Germline CDR1 LGHNA, CDR2 YNFKEQ. The CDR3 DNA reads TGTGCCAGCAGCCAAGATGTGCCAGGCAATTATGGCTACACCTTC. This translates into CASSQDVPGNYGYTF.